The 9 T cell receptor beta chains in this list originate from one sample, sequenced in a study of T cell therapy after organ transplantation. Sequencing used immunoSEQ multiplex PCR; TCRdb keeps in-frame clones, though not all of them. The table has 40,000 to 60,000 clones, less than 95% seen once. No antigen has been assigned to these receptors. This specimen consisted of CD8+ T cells from blood, obtained before autologous CMV-specific T cell therapy. These receptors were taken from a human patient who had received a solid organ transplant and had CMV disease.

V is TRBV6-5 and J is TRBJ2-1; TRBD1 is a possible D gene (5 bases). Trimming stripped 0 bases from V and 7 bases from J, with 16 bases between. The CDR3 totals 16 residues. Germline V gene sequence: CDR1 MNHEY, CDR2 SVGAGI. The CDR3 region is CASSYSGRGWENEQFF. The CDR3 DNA reads TGTGCCAGCAGTTACTCGGGAAGGGGATGGGAAAATGAGCAGTTCTTC.

This chain connects TRBV5-1 to TRBJ2-2; TRBD2 matches 8 bases. Trimming took 1 base from V and 7 from J; bases not matched to a gene: 6. This CDR3 comprises 15 residues. Looked up from germline, CDR1 is SGHRS and CDR2 is YFSETQ. The CDR3 spells CASSLKVAGYGELFF. The CDR3 DNA follows: TGCGCCAGCAGCTTGAAGGTAGCGGGGTACGGGGAGCTGTTTTTT.

The genes are TRBV7-9 and TRBJ1-2; D ambiguous. The CDR3 covers 13 residues. Between the trimmed V and J ends, which lost 1 base and 3 bases, there was a span of 6 bases. Germline CDR1 reads SEHNR; CDR2 reads FQNEAQ (reference sequence). Here the CDR3 reads CASSLGADYGYTF. In DNA form, the CDR3 reads TGTGCCAGCAGCTTAGGGGCAGACTATGGCTACACCTTC.

V gene TRBV4-1 combines with J gene TRBJ1-6; D possibly corresponds to TRBD1 (5 bases). Germline CDR1 reads MGHRA; CDR2 reads YSYEKL. The V and J ends lost 8 bases and 10 bases respectively, with 15 bases between them. This CDR3 is 13 amino acids long. The CDR3 nucleotides read TGCGCCAGCGGAGGGACTGGGGAGTCACCCCTCCACTTT. The encoded protein is CASGGTGESPLHF.

The count of this clone is one. The V and J genes are TRBV7-9 and TRBJ2-7, with 7 bases lining up with TRBD1. J gave up 3 bases and V 5 bases, and 4 bases lay outside the gene matches. The CDR3 contains 13 residues. CDR1 is SEHNR, CDR2 FQNEAQ, per germline (reference sequence). CDR3 sequence (DNA): TGTGCCAGCAGCCGGGACAGTCACTACGAGCAGTACTTC. Translated, it gives CASSRDSHYEQYF.

The chain recombines TRBV5-6 with TRBJ1-2; 10 nucleotides agree with TRBD1. The trim removed 5 bases at V and 4 bases at J, leaving 11 bases unmatched. The CDR3 extends over 16 amino acids. Germline assignment: CDR1 SGHDT and CDR2 YYEEEE. CDR3 sequence (DNA): TGTGCCAGCAGACCTATGACAGGGGGCGCAGTCTATGGCTACACCTTC. It codes for CASRPMTGGAVYGYTF. The whole variable domain, remainder taken from reference TRBV5-6 and TRBJ1-2, is DAGVTQSPTHLIKTRGQQVTLRCSPKSGHDTVSWYQQALGQGPQFIFQYYEEEERQRGNFPDRFSGHQFPNYSSELNVNALLLGDSALYLCASRPMTGGAVYGYTFGSGTRLTVV.

The chain uses TRBV2 and TRBJ2-5, with TRBD2 matching 8 bases. The CDR3 extends over 18 amino acids. Germline CDR1 is SNHLY and CDR2 is FYNNEI. Trimming took 3 bases from V and 0 from J; bases not matched to a gene: 12. The CDR3 loop is CASSEITSGSWYQETQYF. For the CDR3, the DNA is TGTGCCAGCAGTGAGATAACTAGCGGATCCTGGTACCAAGAGACCCAGTACTTC.

The chain carries TRBV10-3 and TRBJ1-2; D gene unclear. The germline V and J ends were trimmed by 2 bases and 8 bases, with 3 bases remaining between them. CDR3 length: 10 amino acids. Germline values: CDR1 ENHRY, CDR2 SYGVKD. Here the CDR3 DNA reads TGTGCCATCAGTGAGGGAGGCTACACCTTC. Protein sequence: CAISEGGYTF.

This chain connects TRBV21-1 to TRBJ2-7; TRBD1, the table's D call, lacks a check against the DNA. TRBV21-1 is an annotated pseudogene. This CDR3 contains 16 residues. The CDR3 sequence is CASSKVWTAASYEQYF. The CDR3 DNA sequence: TGTGCCAGCAGCAAAGTATGGACAGCAGCCTCCTACGAGCAGTACTTC.